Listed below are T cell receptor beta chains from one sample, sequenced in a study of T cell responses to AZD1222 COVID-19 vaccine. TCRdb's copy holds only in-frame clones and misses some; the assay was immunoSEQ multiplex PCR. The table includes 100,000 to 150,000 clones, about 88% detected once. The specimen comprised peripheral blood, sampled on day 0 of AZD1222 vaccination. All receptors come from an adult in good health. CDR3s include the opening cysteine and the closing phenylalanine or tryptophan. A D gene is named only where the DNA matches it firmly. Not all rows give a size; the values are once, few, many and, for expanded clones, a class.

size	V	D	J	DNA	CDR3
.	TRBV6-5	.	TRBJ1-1	TGTGCCAGCAGTTCTCGGGGTCTGGTAATCACTGAAGCTTTCTTT	CASSSRGLVITEAFF
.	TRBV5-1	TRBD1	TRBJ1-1	TGCGCCAGCAGCTTAGGACAGGGAGCTGAAGCTTTCTTT	CASSLGQGAEAFF
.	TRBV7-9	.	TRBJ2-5	TGTGCTTGTCGGGCCCAAGAGACCCAGTACTTC	CACRAQETQYF
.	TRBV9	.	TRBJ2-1	TGTGCCAGCAGCGCCCGGGTTCAGGCCAATGAGCAGTTCTTC	CASSARVQANEQFF
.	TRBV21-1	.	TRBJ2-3	TGTGCCAGCAGCCCAACAGGGGCCCTGCCATCTAGCACAGATACGCAGTATTTT	CASSPTGALPSSTDTQYF
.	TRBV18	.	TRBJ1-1	TGTGCCAGCTCACCACGGGGACCTGTTGACACTGAAGCTTTCTTT	CASSPRGPVDTEAFF
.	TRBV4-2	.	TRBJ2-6	TGTGCCAGCAGCCCTGACTGGAGCTCTGGGGCCAACGTCCTGACTTTC	CASSPDWSSGANVLTF
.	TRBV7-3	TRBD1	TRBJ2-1	TGTGCCAGCAGCTACGGGACAGGGGGAAATGAGCAGTTCTTC	CASSYGTGGNEQFF
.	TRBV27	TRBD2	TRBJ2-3	TGTGCCAGCAGTTTTCTGACTAGCGGGAGAGATACGCAGTATTTT	CASSFLTSGRDTQYF
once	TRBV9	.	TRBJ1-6	TGTGCCAGCAGACAGGACGGGAATTCACCCCTCCACTTT	CASRQDGNSPLHF
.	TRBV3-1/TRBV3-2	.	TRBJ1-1	TGTGCCAGCAGCGACGGACAGTTGAACACTGAAGCTTTCTTT	CASSDGQLNTEAFF
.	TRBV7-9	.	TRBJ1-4	TGTGCCAGCAGCTTGGCAGGTCCTGGGGGAAATGAAAAACTGTTTTTT	CASSLAGPGGNEKLFF